This T cell receptor beta chain was documented in a study of CXCR3-negative and CXCR3-positive naive CD8 T cells. Study-wide points: TRB CDR3 properties were used to infer TCR strength, and surface CD5 was comparable between naive subsets. Much lower diversity was found in memory CD8+ cells, while both naive subsets had comparably high diversity. Greater hydrophobicity was found in TRB CDR3s of CXCR3-positive naive cells than of CXCR3-negative naive cells.

Libraries of TRB cDNA were made by 5' RACE and carried UMIs. Following a re-call of the 5' RACE reads, TCRdb has one entry per CDR3 protein and lacks DNA. This sample's table has around 120,000 distinct CDR3 sequences. For this clonotype: What it recognizes is unknown.

Germline V gene lookup returns CDR1 MNHNY and CDR2 SVGAGI (reference sequence). The CDR3 runs to 13 residues. The chain joins TRBV6-6 to TRBJ2-4; TCRdb proposes TRBD2, but this gene call is untestable without DNA. The sample comprised naive CXCR3+ CD8+ T cells from blood. Subset given: CD45RO-CCR7+CD27+CD95- naive CD8+ T cells expressing CXCR3 (TNR3+). This clonotype originated in a human donor in good health. Some clones in this sample may be carry-over from other donors' samples. This CDR3 reads CASSAGAKNIQYF.